This T cell receptor (beta chain) comes out of a study of blood T cell repertoires in COVID-19. The CDR3 has 15 amino acids. Germline V gene sequence: CDR1 GTSNPN, CDR2 SVGIG (reference sequence). The J segment lost 2 bases and the V segment lost 4 bases, leaving 8 bases of the junction unmatched. Sequencing used immunoSEQ multiplex PCR; TCRdb keeps in-frame clones, though not all of them. The table lists 30,000 to 45,000 clones, 70% to 90% of them singletons. The sequence was obtained from a human donor in a cohort sampled during active COVID-19. V is TRBV30 and J is TRBJ1-3; 7 bases match TRBD1. What was sequenced was peripheral blood. CDR3 loop: CAWNNKGAAGNTIYF. CDR3 in DNA: TGTGCCTGGAATAATAAGGGGGCTGCTGGAAACACCATATATTTT. Based on the CDR3 plus reference TRBV30 and TRBJ1-3, the full variable domain is SQTIHQWPATLVQPVGSPLSLECTVEGTSNPNLYWYRQAAGRGLQLLFYSVGIGQISSEVPQNLSASRPQDRQFILSSKKLLLSDSGFYLCAWNNKGAAGNTIYFGEGSWLTVV.